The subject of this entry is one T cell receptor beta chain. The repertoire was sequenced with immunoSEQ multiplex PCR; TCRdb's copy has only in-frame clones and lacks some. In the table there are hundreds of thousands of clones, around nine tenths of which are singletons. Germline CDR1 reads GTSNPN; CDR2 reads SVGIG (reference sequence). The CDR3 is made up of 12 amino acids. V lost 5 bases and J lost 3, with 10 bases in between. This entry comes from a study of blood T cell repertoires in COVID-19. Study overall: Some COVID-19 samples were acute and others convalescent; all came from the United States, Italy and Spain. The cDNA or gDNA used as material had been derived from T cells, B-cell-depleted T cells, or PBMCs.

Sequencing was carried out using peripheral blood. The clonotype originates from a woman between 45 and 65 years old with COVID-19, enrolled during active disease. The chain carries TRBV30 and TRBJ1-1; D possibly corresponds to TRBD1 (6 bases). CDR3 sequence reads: CAWGGQYTEAFF. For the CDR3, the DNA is TGTGCCTGGGGCGGACAGTACACTGAAGCTTTCTTT. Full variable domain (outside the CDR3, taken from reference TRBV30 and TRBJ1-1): SQTIHQWPATLVQPVGSPLSLECTVEGTSNPNLYWYRQAAGRGLQLLFYSVGIGQISSEVPQNLSASRPQDRQFILSSKKLLLSDSGFYLCAWGGQYTEAFFGQGTRLTVV.